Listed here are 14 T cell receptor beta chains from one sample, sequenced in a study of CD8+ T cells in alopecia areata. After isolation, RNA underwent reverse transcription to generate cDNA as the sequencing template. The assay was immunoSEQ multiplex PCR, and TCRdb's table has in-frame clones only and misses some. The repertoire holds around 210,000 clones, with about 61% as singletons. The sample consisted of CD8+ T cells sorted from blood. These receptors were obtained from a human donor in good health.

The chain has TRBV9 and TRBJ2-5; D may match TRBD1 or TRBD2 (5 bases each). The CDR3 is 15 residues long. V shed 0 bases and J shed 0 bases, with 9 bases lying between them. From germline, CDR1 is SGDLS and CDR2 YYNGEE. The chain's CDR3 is CASSVAGTYQETQYF. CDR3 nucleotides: TGTGCCAGCAGCGTAGCTGGGACCTACCAAGAGACCCAGTACTTC.

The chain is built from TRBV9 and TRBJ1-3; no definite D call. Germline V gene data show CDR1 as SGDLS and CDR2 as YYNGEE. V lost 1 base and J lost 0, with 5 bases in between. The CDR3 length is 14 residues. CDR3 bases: TGTGCCAGCAGCGTACGTTCCTCTGGAAACACCATATATTTT. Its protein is CASSVRSSGNTIYF.

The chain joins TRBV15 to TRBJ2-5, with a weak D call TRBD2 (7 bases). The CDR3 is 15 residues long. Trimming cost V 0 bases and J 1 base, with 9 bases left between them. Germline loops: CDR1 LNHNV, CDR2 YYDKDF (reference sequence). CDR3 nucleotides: TGTGCCACCAGCAGAGATCGGGGGGCCCAAGAGACCCAGTACTTC. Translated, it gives CATSRDRGAQETQYF. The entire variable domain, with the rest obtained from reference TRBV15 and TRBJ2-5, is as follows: DAMVIQNPRYQVTQFGKPVTLSCSQTLNHNVMYWYQQKSSQAPKLLFHYYDKDFNNEADTPDNFQSRRPNTSFCFLDIRSPGLGDTAMYLCATSRDRGAQETQYFGPGTRLLVL.

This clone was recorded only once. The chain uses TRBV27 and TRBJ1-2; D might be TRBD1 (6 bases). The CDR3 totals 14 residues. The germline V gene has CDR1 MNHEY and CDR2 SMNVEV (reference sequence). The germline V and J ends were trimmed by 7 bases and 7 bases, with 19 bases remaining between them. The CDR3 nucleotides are TGTGCCAGCATTCACCCCCGGGGGCAGCTTGGCTACACCTTC. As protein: CASIHPRGQLGYTF.

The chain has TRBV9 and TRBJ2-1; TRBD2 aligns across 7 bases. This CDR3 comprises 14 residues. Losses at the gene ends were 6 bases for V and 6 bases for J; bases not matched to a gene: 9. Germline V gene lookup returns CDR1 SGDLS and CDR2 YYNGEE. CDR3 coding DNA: TGTGCCAGCACAACCGGGACTAACTTCAATGAGCAGTTCTTC. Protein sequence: CASTTGTNFNEQFF.

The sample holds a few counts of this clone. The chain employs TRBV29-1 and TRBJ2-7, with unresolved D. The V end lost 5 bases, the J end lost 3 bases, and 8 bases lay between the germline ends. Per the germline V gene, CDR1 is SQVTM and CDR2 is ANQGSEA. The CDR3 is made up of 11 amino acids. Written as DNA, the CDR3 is TGCAGCGTTAGGATAGGCTACGAGCAGTACTTC. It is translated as CSVRIGYEQYF.

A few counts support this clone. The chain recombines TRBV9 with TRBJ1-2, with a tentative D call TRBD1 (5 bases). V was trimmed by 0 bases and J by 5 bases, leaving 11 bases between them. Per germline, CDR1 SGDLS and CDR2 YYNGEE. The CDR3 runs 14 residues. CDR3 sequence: CASSVGQGLYGYTF. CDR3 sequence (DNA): TGTGCCAGCAGCGTAGGGCAGGGCCTTTATGGCTACACCTTC.

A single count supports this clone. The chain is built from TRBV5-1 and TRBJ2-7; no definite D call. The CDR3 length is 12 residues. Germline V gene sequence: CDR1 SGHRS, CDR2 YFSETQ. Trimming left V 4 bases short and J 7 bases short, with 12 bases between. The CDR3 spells CASSPSTGEQYF. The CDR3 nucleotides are TGCGCCAGCAGCCCAAGTACGGGTGAGCAGTACTTC.

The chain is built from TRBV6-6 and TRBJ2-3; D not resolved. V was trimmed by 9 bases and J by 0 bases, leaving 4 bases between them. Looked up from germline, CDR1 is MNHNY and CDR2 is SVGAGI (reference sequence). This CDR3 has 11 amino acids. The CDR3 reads CASKSTDTQYF. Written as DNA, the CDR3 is TGTGCCAGTAAGAGCACAGATACGCAGTATTTT.

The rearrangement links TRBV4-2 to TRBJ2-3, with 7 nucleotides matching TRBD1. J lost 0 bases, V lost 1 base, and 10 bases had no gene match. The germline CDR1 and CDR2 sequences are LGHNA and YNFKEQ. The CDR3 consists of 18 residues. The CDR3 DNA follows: TGTGCCAGCAGCCAAGTGGGACCAAGACAGGGTAGCACAGATACGCAGTATTTT. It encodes CASSQVGPRQGSTDTQYF.

This CDR3 is CSVDNTGYEQYF. For the CDR3, the DNA is TGCAGCGTTGATAATACAGGGTACGAGCAGTACTTC. This chain links TRBV29-1 with TRBJ2-7; a possible D gene is TRBD1 (6 bases). This CDR3 has 12 residues. Per germline, CDR1 SQVTM and CDR2 ANQGSEA. V was trimmed by 3 bases and J by 4 bases, leaving 10 bases between them.

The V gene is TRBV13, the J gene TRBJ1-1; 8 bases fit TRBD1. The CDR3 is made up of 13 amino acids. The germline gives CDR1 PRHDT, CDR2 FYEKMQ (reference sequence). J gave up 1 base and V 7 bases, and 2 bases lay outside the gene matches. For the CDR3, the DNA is TGTGCCAGCACGGACAGGGCGAACACTGAAGCTTTCTTT. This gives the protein CASTDRANTEAFF.

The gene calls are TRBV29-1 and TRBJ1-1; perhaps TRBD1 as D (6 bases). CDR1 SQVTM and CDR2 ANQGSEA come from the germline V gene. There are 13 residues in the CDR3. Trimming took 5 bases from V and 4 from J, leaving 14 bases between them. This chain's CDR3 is CSVPKGGSTEAFF. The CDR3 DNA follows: TGCAGCGTTCCCAAAGGGGGTTCCACTGAAGCTTTCTTT.

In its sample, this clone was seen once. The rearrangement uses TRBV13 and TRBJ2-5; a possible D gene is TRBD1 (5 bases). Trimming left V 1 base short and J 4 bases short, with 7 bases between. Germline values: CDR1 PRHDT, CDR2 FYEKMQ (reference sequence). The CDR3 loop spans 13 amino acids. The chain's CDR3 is CASSLVGVETQYF. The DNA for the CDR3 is TGTGCCAGCAGCTTAGTAGGGGTAGAGACCCAGTACTTC.